A single sample gave rise to the 29 T cell receptor beta chains below, sequenced in a study of cytotoxic CD8 clonotypes in ibrutinib-treated CLL. Assay: immunoSEQ multiplex PCR; the TCRdb copy retains only in-frame clones and omits some. There are 35,000 to 40,000 clones in the sample; less than 85% occur only once, and 10% lies in the top ten. Sequenced material: PBMCs, taken at disease progression, from a patient treated with ibrutinib. All receptors come from a human donor with chronic lymphocytic leukemia.

This clone has only a few counts. The rearrangement joins TRBV28 to TRBJ2-3, with TRBD1 matching over 8 bases. Germline V gene sequence: CDR1 MDHEN, CDR2 SYDVKM. Trimming cost V 5 bases and J 3 bases; bases outside gene matches: 4. The CDR3 contains 14 residues. CDR3 protein: CASSTTGATDTQYF. The CDR3, as DNA: TGTGCCAGCAGTACGACAGGGGCGACAGATACGCAGTATTTT.

The chain uses TRBV2 and TRBJ2-7; D is ambiguous. The CDR3 spans 15 residues. The V and J ends lost 2 bases and 2 bases respectively, with 13 bases between them. CDR1 and CDR2 (germline): SNHLY, FYNNEI. CDR3 residues: CASSERRMGTYEQYF. The CDR3, as DNA: TGTGCCAGCAGTGAAAGGCGAATGGGGACCTACGAGCAGTACTTC.

The V and J genes are TRBV2 and TRBJ2-7; a possible D gene is TRBD2 (6 bases). V lost 5 bases and J lost 0, with 14 bases in between. This CDR3 has 15 residues. Looked up from germline, CDR1 is SNHLY and CDR2 is FYNNEI. CDR3 bases: TGTGCCAGCAGTCAGGAGGGCCGGAGCTCCTACGAGCAGTACTTC. This codes for CASSQEGRSSYEQYF.

This clone turned up a few times. The chain recombines TRBV12-1 with TRBJ1-5. TRBV12-1 has pseudogene status. CDR3 length: 9 amino acids. CDR3 bases: TGTGCCAGCCTATGGCCCCAGCATTTT. Residues: CASLWPQHF.

The J gene is TRBJ2-1, the V gene TRBV27; no clear D. Looked up from germline, CDR1 is MNHEY and CDR2 is SMNVEV (reference sequence). The V end lost 7 bases, the J end lost 5 bases, and 12 bases lay between the germline ends. The CDR3 covers 13 residues. DNA of the CDR3: TGTGCCAGCAACAACCGCCAGGACAATGAGCAGTTCTTC. Its protein product is CASNNRQDNEQFF.

This rearrangement joins TRBV11-3 to TRBJ2-1; 8 nucleotides match TRBD2. This CDR3 is built from 15 residues. Germline V gives CDR1 SGHNT, CDR2 YENEEA. The J segment lost 7 bases and the V segment lost 5 bases, leaving 10 bases of the junction unmatched. This CDR3 is CASSPPGGAENEQFF. Here the CDR3 DNA reads TGTGCCAGCAGCCCCCCGGGGGGGGCTGAGAATGAGCAGTTCTTC.

This clone showed up just a few times. This chain uses TRBV5-1 with TRBJ1-2, with D tentatively TRBD1 (5 bases). V dropped 3 bases and J dropped 0 bases, with 9 bases sitting between them. Germline values: CDR1 SGHRS, CDR2 YFSETQ. This CDR3 comprises 14 residues. In DNA, the CDR3 is TGCGCCAGCAGCTCGACAGACCCTAACTATGGCTACACCTTC. Translation gives CASSSTDPNYGYTF.

V is TRBV19 and J is TRBJ1-3; possible D gene TRBD1, 5 bases. V lost 6 bases, J lost 0 bases, and 6 bases lay in between. The CDR3 is 13 amino acids. The germline gives CDR1 LNHDA, CDR2 SQIVND (reference sequence). CDR3 nucleotides: TGTGCCAGTAGGACAGTCTCTGGAAACACCATATATTTT. It is translated as CASRTVSGNTIYF.

The rearrangement joins TRBV11-2 to TRBJ2-1; possible D gene TRBD1, 5 bases. The CDR3 is made up of 15 amino acids. Germline loops: CDR1 SGHAT, CDR2 FQNNGV. The ends were cut back, 0 bases at V and 5 bases at J, with 11 bases in the middle. The CDR3 DNA follows: TGTGCCAGCAGCTTAGACCCGGCAGGGAACAATGAGCAGTTCTTC. Its protein product is CASSLDPAGNNEQFF.

The V and J genes are TRBV5-1 and TRBJ1-2; D gene unclear. This CDR3 contains 16 residues. Germline values: CDR1 SGHRS, CDR2 YFSETQ. Trimming removed 1 base at V and 3 bases at J, with 16 bases between. CDR3 sequence: CASSLNPAQSHYGYTF. The CDR3 nucleotides read TGCGCCAGCAGCTTGAACCCCGCACAGTCTCACTATGGCTACACCTTC.

This clone has more than one count but fewer than ten. The J gene is TRBJ2-4, the V gene TRBV2, with TRBD2 as a possible D gene (5 bases). CDR3 length: 14 amino acids. Germline CDR1 SNHLY, CDR2 FYNNEI. Trimming removed 4 bases from V and 10 bases from J, with 17 bases in between. Written as DNA, the CDR3 is TGTGCCAGCAGTGTGGGTAGCGAAACATTAATTCAGTACTTC. Translation: CASSVGSETLIQYF.

V is TRBV5-6 and J is TRBJ1-2; TRBD1 matches at 8 bases. V lost 0 bases to trimming and J lost 8 bases; unmatched junction nucleotides: 9. The germline CDR1 and CDR2 sequences are SGHDT and YYEEEE. The CDR3 has 15 amino acids. The CDR3 nucleotides read TGTGCCAGCAGCTTGGGAGCAGGGGGCCGTAAAGGCTACACCTTC. Translated: CASSLGAGGRKGYTF.

The V gene is TRBV19, the J gene TRBJ2-7; D not certain. Germline lookup yields CDR1 LNHDA and CDR2 SQIVND (reference sequence). CDR3 length: 12 amino acids. V was clipped by 6 bases and J by 0 bases, with 6 bases between them. CDR3 region: CASSGPSYEQYF. CDR3 nucleotide sequence: TGTGCCAGTAGCGGGCCCTCCTACGAGCAGTACTTC.

The V and J genes are TRBV5-1 and TRBJ2-7; no clear D. There are 15 residues in the CDR3. Per the germline V gene, CDR1 is SGHRS and CDR2 is YFSETQ. Trimming took off 3 bases at V and 0 bases at J, with 13 bases between the two ends. The CDR3 loop is CASSSRRSSSYEQYF. In DNA form, the CDR3 reads TGCGCCAGCAGCTCCAGACGGTCGAGCTCCTACGAGCAGTACTTC.

The genes are TRBV25-1 and TRBJ2-7; perhaps TRBD1 as D (6 bases). The length of the CDR3 is 14 residues. The germline V gene encodes CDR1 MGHDK and CDR2 SYGVNS. V lost 1 base and J lost 6, with 13 bases in between. CDR3 in amino acids: CASSEWGRGGEQYF. CDR3 sequence (DNA): TGTGCCAGCAGTGAATGGGGCCGAGGGGGCGAGCAGTACTTC.

V gene TRBV19 combines with J gene TRBJ1-6, with 11 positions matching TRBD1. The CDR3 loop spans 15 amino acids. V lost 5 bases, J lost 10 bases, and 7 bases stayed unmatched. From germline, CDR1 is LNHDA and CDR2 SQIVND (reference sequence). CDR3: CASSPRTGGLSPLHF. For the CDR3, the DNA is TGTGCCAGTAGTCCTAGGACAGGGGGCTTATCACCCCTCCACTTT.

The chain links TRBV20-1 to TRBJ2-1, with TRBD2 as a possible D gene (7 bases). The CDR3 is 11 residues long. V lost 5 bases to trimming and J lost 9 bases, with 11 bases between them. CDR1 is DFQATT and CDR2 is SNEGSKA in the germline V gene (reference sequence). CDR3 DNA sequence: TGCAGTGCTTGGGGGGGGGCTGAGCAGTTCTTC. It translates to CSAWGGAEQFF.

V and J are TRBV6-5 and TRBJ2-1; D not certain. The germline V gene has CDR1 MNHEY and CDR2 SVGAGI. Trimming took off 0 bases at V and 3 bases at J, with 12 bases between the two ends. The CDR3 is made up of 16 amino acids. CDR3: CASSYSPPSYYNEQFF. The CDR3 DNA sequence: TGTGCCAGCAGTTACTCCCCCCCTTCGTACTACAATGAGCAGTTCTTC.

The rearrangement joins TRBV14 to TRBJ2-1; D unresolved. The CDR3 runs 14 residues. Germline V CDR1 and CDR2: SGHDN, FVKESK. V was pared by 5 bases and J by 6 bases, with 14 bases between. In nucleotides, the CDR3 is TGTGCCAGCAGCTCTGACGCCTGGGGCAATGAGCAGTTCTTC. This codes for CASSSDAWGNEQFF.

V usage is TRBV11-2 and J usage is TRBJ1-1, with D perhaps matching TRBD1 (6 bases). This CDR3 spans 14 amino acids. Deletions cut 6 bases from V and 3 bases from J, with 14 bases between. Germline lookup yields CDR1 SGHAT and CDR2 FQNNGV. In nucleotides, the CDR3 is TGTGCCAGCAGAGCAGGGGATGGATACACTGAAGCTTTCTTT. Translated, it gives CASRAGDGYTEAFF.

In this sample, this clone turned up a few times. This chain joins TRBV18 and TRBJ1-2; D unresolved. The V end was cut by 3 bases, the J end by 0 bases, with 8 bases between. This CDR3 has 14 residues. CDR1 and CDR2 (germline): KGHSH, LQKENI. For the CDR3, the DNA is TGTGCCAGCTCACCTGACAATACTAACTATGGCTACACCTTC. Protein sequence: CASSPDNTNYGYTF.

This chain connects TRBV6-6 to TRBJ2-3; D gene uncertain. Trimming cost V 7 bases and J 6 bases, with 11 bases left between them. The CDR3 is 12 residues long. Looked up from germline, CDR1 is MNHNY and CDR2 is SVGAGI (reference sequence). The CDR3 loop reads CASTLIGDTQYF. Here the CDR3 DNA reads TGTGCCAGCACCTTGATAGGGGATACGCAGTATTTT.

This clone was picked up a small number of times. The gene calls are TRBV6-4 and TRBJ2-1; D assignment may be TRBD1 or TRBD2 (5 bases each). Germline CDR1 and CDR2: MRHNA and SNTAGT. The CDR3 is 15 residues long. The germline V and J ends were trimmed by 2 bases and 5 bases, with 13 bases remaining between them. The CDR3 DNA reads as TGTGCCAGCAGTGACGGGATCGAGGGGCACAATGAGCAGTTCTTC. Protein sequence: CASSDGIEGHNEQFF.

This clone was seen more than once but under ten times. This chain joins TRBV27 and TRBJ1-5, with D perhaps matching TRBD1 (6 bases). The germline CDR1 and CDR2 sequences are MNHEY and SMNVEV (reference sequence). This CDR3 spans 16 amino acids. Trimming shortened V by 5 bases and J by 0 bases, and 14 bases separated the two germline ends. CDR3 residues: CASSAGRGPSNQPQHF. CDR3 in DNA: TGTGCCAGCAGTGCAGGGCGGGGGCCTAGCAATCAGCCCCAGCATTTT.

V and J are TRBV25-1 and TRBJ2-1, with no clear D. The germline CDR1 and CDR2 sequences are MGHDK and SYGVNS. V was clipped by 8 bases and J by 9 bases, with 11 bases between them. The CDR3 covers 11 residues. The CDR3 here is CASRSLVEQFF. DNA of the CDR3: TGTGCCAGCCGTAGCCTGGTTGAGCAGTTCTTC.

The chain recombines TRBV5-8 with TRBJ2-7; perhaps TRBD2 as D (5 bases). The V end lost 3 bases, the J end lost 4 bases, and 11 bases lay between the germline ends. Germline loops: CDR1 SGHTS, CDR2 YDEGEE. There are 13 residues in the CDR3. The DNA for the CDR3 is TGTGCCAGCAGCTCTCTACGGGGTTACGAGCAGTACTTC. Protein: CASSSLRGYEQYF.

The chain is built from TRBV2 and TRBJ2-2; TRBD1 matches at 7 bases. J gave up 0 bases and V 5 bases, and 6 bases lay outside the gene matches. Germline V CDR1 and CDR2: SNHLY, FYNNEI. This CDR3 has 16 residues. For the CDR3, the DNA is TGTGCCAGCAGTTGGCTAGGACAGGCGAACACCGGGGAGCTGTTTTTT. This gives the protein CASSWLGQANTGELFF.

This clone appeared a few times. This chain links TRBV19 with TRBJ1-5, with TRBD1 matching 9 bases. The length of the CDR3 is 14 residues. V lost 3 bases, J lost 7 bases, and 4 bases stayed unmatched. CDR1 LNHDA and CDR2 SQIVND come from the germline V gene (reference sequence). This chain's CDR3 is CASSMGQGGQPQHF. DNA for the CDR3: TGTGCCAGTAGTATGGGACAGGGAGGGCAGCCCCAGCATTTT.

There are a few counts of this clone. The CDR3 bases are TGCGCCAGCACTCCGGGACAGGGCGATGAAAAACTGTTTTTT. As protein: CASTPGQGDEKLFF. This chain joins TRBV5-1 and TRBJ1-4; 9 bases are shared with TRBD1. Germline CDR1 is SGHRS and CDR2 is YFSETQ. The CDR3 totals 14 residues. Losses at the gene ends were 6 bases for V and 6 bases for J; bases not matched to a gene: 6. Variable domain in full (rest from reference TRBV5-1 and TRBJ1-4): KAGVTQTPRYLIKTRGQQVTLSCSPISGHRSVSWYQQTPGQGLQFLFEYFSETQRNKGNFPGRFSGRQFSNSRSEMNVSTLELGDSALYLCASTPGQGDEKLFFGSGTQLSVL.